Below are 10 T cell receptor beta chains sequenced from a single sample in a study of cytomegalovirus exposure and HLA in healthy donors (dated by TCRdb to about 2017). The method was the immunoSEQ multiplex PCR assay. TCRdb carries this immuneACCESS record with in-frame sequences only. Its versions omit some clonotypes, under half of them owing to an unresolved V gene in the studies checked, with the rest unexplained. The sample table records some 200,000 clones; around 80% of these occur just once. The ten largest clonotypes hold around 15% of the sample. The sample was PBMCs. The receptor source for this set is a woman in her thirties in good health and CMV-seropositive.

The V call is TRBV6-6, the J call TRBJ2-7, with a weak D call TRBD1 (6 bases). V was shortened by 6 bases and J by 2 bases, with 14 bases between the two germline ends. Germline loops: CDR1 MNHNY, CDR2 SVGAGI (reference sequence). The CDR3 covers 14 residues. DNA for the CDR3: TGTGCCAGCAGGTCCGTCAGGGACACCTACGAGCAGTACTTC. Translation gives CASRSVRDTYEQYF.

This sequence joins TRBV4-1 and TRBJ2-5, with no clear D. Trimming removed 0 bases at V and 1 base at J, with 9 bases between. Germline V gene data show CDR1 as MGHRA and CDR2 as YSYEKL. The CDR3 covers 15 residues. CDR3 sequence reads: CASSQDDGSQETQYF. DNA of the CDR3: TGCGCCAGCAGCCAAGATGATGGCAGCCAAGAGACCCAGTACTTC.

The rearrangement joins TRBV28 to TRBJ2-2, with 7 bases fitting TRBD1. The CDR3 length is 13 residues. V dropped 10 bases and J dropped 0; count of bases not matched to a gene: 2. Germline CDR1 and CDR2: MDHEN and SYDVKM. Written as DNA, the CDR3 is TGTGCCACCCAGGGGGCGAACACCGGGGAGCTGTTTTTT. This translates into CATQGANTGELFF. The full variable domain, completed using reference TRBV28 and TRBJ2-2, is DVKVTQSSRYLVKRTGEKVFLECVQDMDHENMFWYRQDPGLGLRLIYFSYDVKMKEKGDIPEGYSVSREKKERFSLILESASTNQTSMYLCATQGANTGELFFGEGSRLTVL.

V usage is TRBV18 and J usage is TRBJ1-5, with 7 bases identical to TRBD1. Germline trimming cut 3 bases from V and 7 bases from J; bases unmatched to any gene: 3. This CDR3 region has 13 residues. CDR1 and CDR2 from the germline V gene are KGHSH and LQKENI. The CDR3 sequence is CASSPSGGQPQHF. CDR3 DNA sequence: TGTGCCAGCTCACCGTCAGGGGGACAGCCCCAGCATTTT. Together with reference TRBV18 and TRBJ1-5, the CDR3 gives the full variable domain: NAGVMQNPRHLVRRRGQEARLRCSPMKGHSHVYWYRQLPEEGLKFMVYLQKENIIDESGMPKERFSAEFPKEGPSILRIQQVVRGDSAAYFCASSPSGGQPQHFGDGTRLSIL.

The J gene is TRBJ1-4, the V gene TRBV7-2, with D hard to call. Germline CDR1 reads SGHTA; CDR2 reads FQGNSA. CDR3 length equals 14 residues. V was cut by 1 base and J by 8 bases, with 11 bases left in between. CDR3 sequence (DNA): TGTGCCAGCAGCTTAGTTGTCCAGTACGAAAAACTGTTTTTT. Its translation is CASSLVVQYEKLFF.

The chain links TRBV5-1 to TRBJ2-3, with a possible D match to TRBD1 (6 bases). The germline gives CDR1 SGHRS, CDR2 YFSETQ. CDR3 length: 14 residues. V lost 9 bases, J lost 1 base, and 15 bases lay in between. DNA for the CDR3: TGCGCCACTCGAGTGGACAGAGGCACAGATACGCAGTATTTT. Translation gives CATRVDRGTDTQYF.

The genes are TRBV2 and TRBJ2-1, with D uncertain. The V end was cut by 4 bases, the J end by 0 bases, with 16 bases between. The CDR3 spans 17 residues. Germline CDR1 reads SNHLY; CDR2 reads FYNNEI. The DNA of the CDR3 is TGTGCCAGCAGTGCGAGACATATTTCCTTCTCCTACAATGAGCAGTTCTTC. Residues: CASSARHISFSYNEQFF.

The J gene is TRBJ1-1, the V gene TRBV5-4; D is unclear. Trimming shortened V by 2 bases and J by 1 base, and 12 bases separated the two germline ends. The CDR3 spans 15 residues. CDR1 and CDR2 (germline): SGHNT, YYREEE (reference sequence). CDR3 DNA: TGTGCCAGCAGCTTTAATAGACATACGAACACTGAAGCTTTCTTT. It codes for CASSFNRHTNTEAFF.

This chain links TRBV7-9 with TRBJ2-6; 8 bases are shared with TRBD1. Germline values: CDR1 SEHNR, CDR2 FQNEAQ (reference sequence). The CDR3 totals 18 residues. V was pared by 5 bases and J by 1 base, with 10 bases of the junction left unmatched. The CDR3 DNA reads as TGTGCCAGCAGCCCCCTTGGCAGGGGGCCGTCTGGGGCCAACGTCCTGACTTTC. Amino acids: CASSPLGRGPSGANVLTF.

This clone was picked up one time. The chain couples TRBV10-3 to TRBJ1-2; 7 bases fit TRBD1. Germline CDR1 is ENHRY and CDR2 is SYGVKD. The CDR3 spans 15 residues. V was clipped by 0 bases and J by 3 bases; unmatched bases: 4. The DNA for the CDR3 is TGTGCCATCAGTGAGTCGACAGGGTGGCACTATGGCTACACCTTC. Translated: CAISESTGWHYGYTF.